This is a list of T cell receptor beta chains from one sample in a study of blood T cells in healthy people across ages. TCRdb re-analysed the 5' RACE reads in MiXCR, keeping a single row per CDR3 protein. Found here are about 1.4 million distinct CDR3 sequences, roughly 59% of them singletons; the top ten hold roughly 6.3%. The sequencing input was blood. These receptor sequences come from a man younger than 35 in good health. Both conserved end residues are part of each CDR3. The order of the fields is clone size, V gene, J gene, CDR3 protein. Expanded clones are given a class, and other clones once, few, many or no size at all.

size: NA
V: TRBV12-3/TRBV12-4
J: TRBJ2-3
CDR3: CASSLTSGGRADTQYF

size: NA
V: TRBV4-1
J: TRBJ2-3
CDR3: CASSRASGDTQYF

size: once
V: TRBV27
J: TRBJ2-1
CDR3: CASSSLLGGEQFF

size: few
V: TRBV7-9
J: NA
CDR3: CASSLPMGRQRETQYF

size: few
V: TRBV21-1
J: TRBJ2-5
CDR3: CASSEPDREETQYF

size: few
V: TRBV18
J: TRBJ2-7
CDR3: CASSPRTTVESYEQYF

size: NA
V: TRBV7-8
J: TRBJ2-2
CDR3: CASSQARVPGELFF

size: NA
V: TRBV14
J: TRBJ1-1
CDR3: CAGSELTEAFF

size: NA
V: TRBV3-1
J: TRBJ1-6
CDR3: CASSHPKPGSPLHF

size: NA
V: TRBV28
J: NA
CDR3: CASKDQGYLYEQYF

size: NA
V: TRBV7-9
J: NA
CDR3: CASSLVRDYRYEQYF

size: few
V: TRBV20-1
J: TRBJ1-1
CDR3: CSTRRLGGTEAFF

size: NA
V: TRBV27
J: TRBJ1-1
CDR3: CASSAGHATEAFF

size: NA
V: TRBV20-1
J: TRBJ2-1
CDR3: CSARVGLNYNEQFF

size: NA
V: TRBV12-3/TRBV12-4
J: TRBJ2-5
CDR3: CASSLGRGEEETQYF

size: few
V: TRBV9
J: TRBJ1-2
CDR3: CASSAGQGSYGYTF

size: few
V: TRBV11-2
J: TRBJ1-1
CDR3: CASSHRGAEAFF

size: NA
V: TRBV7-9
J: TRBJ2-2
CDR3: CASSAPTSGAPNTGELFF

size: few
V: TRBV25-1
J: TRBJ1-1
CDR3: CASTRQGDMRAFF

size: NA
V: TRBV15
J: TRBJ2-1
CDR3: CATGRQTSYNEQFF

size: NA
V: TRBV19
J: TRBJ1-2
CDR3: CASTYRSDGYTF

size: few
V: TRBV29-1
J: TRBJ2-3
CDR3: CSVGPADTQYF

size: NA
V: TRBV10-3
J: TRBJ2-1
CDR3: CAINIPDGATNNEQFF

size: NA
V: TRBV27
J: TRBJ2-1
CDR3: CASSPTGTSGRYGQFF

size: NA
V: TRBV3-1
J: TRBJ2-5
CDR3: CASRHRTSGSLYF

size: NA
V: TRBV29-1
J: TRBJ1-3
CDR3: CSVEDLVRDRVRGNTIYF

size: few
V: TRBV10-3
J: TRBJ2-7
CDR3: CAISEVPSYEQYF

size: NA
V: TRBV15
J: TRBJ2-1
CDR3: CATSRDREVNDEQFF

size: NA
V: TRBV20-1
J: TRBJ2-7
CDR3: CSATIRDRPYEQYF

size: NA
V: TRBV27
J: TRBJ1-1
CDR3: CASASVDRVGTEAFF

size: NA
V: TRBV20-1
J: TRBJ2-5
CDR3: CSARPSGISGQYF

size: NA
V: TRBV20-1
J: TRBJ2-3
CDR3: CSASPGREGQYF

size: NA
V: TRBV9
J: NA
CDR3: CASSVDPTHEQYF

size: NA
V: TRBV6-5
J: TRBJ2-1
CDR3: CASSYKAGGEQFF

size: few
V: TRBV20-1
J: TRBJ2-1
CDR3: CSASAGGDYNEQFF

size: few
V: TRBV6-4
J: TRBJ2-1
CDR3: CASLYPGQGGGDEQFF

size: NA
V: TRBV10-3
J: NA
CDR3: CAISGGGGAGEQYF

size: many
V: TRBV20-1
J: TRBJ2-5
CDR3: CSAPPGDQETQYF

size: NA
V: TRBV10-3
J: TRBJ1-2
CDR3: CAISEGQGIGYGYTF

size: NA
V: TRBV11-2
J: TRBJ2-5
CDR3: CASSLDNQGQYF

size: few
V: TRBV20-1
J: TRBJ2-1
CDR3: CSARDLRIYNEQFF

size: NA
V: TRBV27
J: TRBJ1-5
CDR3: CASSSWEYSNQPQHF

size: NA
V: TRBV5-1
J: TRBJ1-1
CDR3: CASSLRGEEDAFF

size: NA
V: TRBV5-1
J: TRBJ1-2
CDR3: CASSLDGIYGHTF

size: NA
V: TRBV5-1
J: TRBJ1-1
CDR3: CASTSEGGQPTEAFF

size: NA
V: TRBV29-1
J: TRBJ2-2
CDR3: CSVDSGQGTGELFF